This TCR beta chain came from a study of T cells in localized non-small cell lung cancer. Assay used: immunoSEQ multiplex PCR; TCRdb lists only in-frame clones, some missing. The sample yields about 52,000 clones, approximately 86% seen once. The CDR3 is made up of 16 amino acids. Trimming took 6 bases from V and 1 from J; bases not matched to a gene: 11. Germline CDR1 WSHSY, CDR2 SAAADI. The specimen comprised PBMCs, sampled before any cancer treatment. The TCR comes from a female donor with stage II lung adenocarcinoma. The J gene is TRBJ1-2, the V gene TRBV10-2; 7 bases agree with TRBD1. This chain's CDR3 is CASRERGAGGNYGYTF. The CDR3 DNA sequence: TGCGCCAGCAGGGAGAGGGGGGCAGGGGGTAACTATGGCTACACCTTC.